This T cell receptor (beta chain) stems from a study of blood T cells in healthy people across ages. The study, taken as a whole, reports: Roughly linearly, TCR beta diversity per million T cells fell as age increased.

A sample-barcoded 5' primer and a J-beta primer mix were used in a second PCR of about 7 to 12 cycles. Each CDR3 protein is one row after TCRdb ran MiXCR on the 5' RACE reads. The sample lists 790,000 or so distinct CDR3 sequences, about 45% occurring once. The V gene's germline CDR1 is MNHEY and CDR2 SVGEGT. The ends were cut back, 2 bases at V and 7 bases at J, with 11 bases in the middle. This CDR3 has 13 amino acids. Notes on this clonotype: The target antigen is unknown.

This sequence joins TRBV6-2 or TRBV6-3 and TRBJ1-2; D is undetermined. The sample was blood. The sequence came from an elderly man in good health. Here the CDR3 reads CASSYGLRSGYTF. CDR3 nucleotides: TGTGCCAGCAGTTACGGGCTTCGGTCTGGCTACACCTTC.